This TCR beta chain was profiled in a study of blood T cells in healthy people across ages. The CDR3 extends over 13 amino acids. For the second PCR, which ran for roughly 7 to 11 cycles, a sample-barcoded 5' primer and a J-beta primer mix were used. One entry per CDR3 protein results from TCRdb running MiXCR on the 5' RACE reads. The sample has about 1.7 million distinct CDR3 sequences; roughly 27% are singletons. Note on this clonotype: This sequence may be a read error, since a much larger clone differs from it by one base.

Sequenced material: blood. This clonotype was sampled from a woman between 25 and 40 years old in good health. The chain has TRBV12-3 or TRBV12-4 and TRBJ2-4; D not resolved. The CDR3 protein is CANSELAKNIQYF. For the CDR3, the DNA is TGTGCCAACAGTGAGTTAGCCAAAAACATTCAGTACTTC.